Listed here are 32 T cell receptor beta chains from one sample, sequenced in a study of identical twins. Via MiXCR, TCRdb re-called the 5' RACE reads, giving one row per CDR3 protein. Among about 220,000 distinct CDR3 sequences listed, 6% to 7% were seen once. The same data also went into a second study, on T cells expressing NK-cell markers.

Sequences were obtained from CD8+ T cells sorted from blood. These receptors were taken from a woman under 30 in good health.

V is TRBV5-1 and J is TRBJ2-5; 13 positions agree with TRBD2. With V trimmed by 4 bases and J by 5 bases, 8 bases remained unmatched. There are 16 residues in the CDR3. Germline V lookup: CDR1 SGHRS, CDR2 YFSETQ. CDR3 protein: CASSAWTSGGYETQYF. The CDR3 region has the DNA TGCGCCAGCAGCGCCTGGACTAGCGGGGGATATGAGACCCAGTACTTC.

This clonotype has more than one count but fewer than ten. The chain recombines TRBV14 with TRBJ2-3; D is unresolved. V lost 4 bases to trimming and J lost 4 bases, with 15 bases between them. Germline V lookup: CDR1 SGHDN, CDR2 FVKESK. The CDR3 loop spans 15 amino acids. Written as DNA, the CDR3 is TGTGCCAGCAGCCTCGTCTCGGGTGGCGCAGATACGCAGTATTTT. This translates into CASSLVSGGADTQYF.

A few counts support this clonotype. J is TRBJ1-2 and V is TRBV9, with TRBD1 identical over 8 bases. With 0 bases clipped from V and 6 bases from J, the junction kept 10 bases outside the gene matches. Germline assignment: CDR1 SGDLS and CDR2 YYNGEE. CDR3 length equals 16 residues. CDR3 nucleotides: TGTGCCAGCAGCGTAGGTGGACAGGGCGATTTGGATGGCTACACCTTC. Translating it yields CASSVGGQGDLDGYTF.

This clonotype has more than one count but fewer than ten. The rearrangement uses TRBV11-2 and TRBJ1-1; D is unresolved. CDR1 and CDR2 (germline): SGHAT, FQNNGV. Trimming took off 5 bases at V and 5 bases at J, with 9 bases between the two ends. The CDR3 has 12 amino acids. In DNA, the CDR3 is TGTGCCAGCAGCGAACTCGGGACTGAAGCTTTCTTT. It is translated as CASSELGTEAFF.

This clonotype was seen ten or more times. CDR3 amino acids: CASSYSIIRREGLQETQYF. Written as DNA, the CDR3 is TGTGCCAGCAGTTACTCGATTATTAGGCGGGAGGGCCTCCAAGAGACCCAGTACTTC. The chain recombines TRBV6-2 or TRBV6-3 with TRBJ2-5; 9 bases map to TRBD2. V lost 0 bases, J lost 1 base, and 12 bases stayed unmatched. Germline V lookup: CDR1 MNHEY, CDR2 SVGEGT. This CDR3 is built from 19 residues.

The table lists this clonotype with many counts. V gene TRBV5-5 combines with J gene TRBJ2-5; TRBD1 might be the D (6 bases). CDR3 length equals 16 residues. With 1 base removed from V and 5 bases from J, the gap between germline ends came to 18 bases. Germline lookup yields CDR1 SGHKS and CDR2 YYEKEE (reference sequence). The DNA for the CDR3 is TGTGCCAGCAGCTTGTACAGGGCTCTGAGTGGGGAGACCCAGTACTTC. As protein: CASSLYRALSGETQYF.

This clonotype turned up a few times. The chain joins TRBV9 to TRBJ2-5; the D is unclear. Per the germline V gene, CDR1 is SGDLS and CDR2 is YYNGEE. The CDR3 runs 12 residues. The V gene lost 4 bases and the J gene lost 1 base, with 5 bases spanning the gap. CDR3 in amino acids: CASSSTQETQYF. Here the CDR3 DNA reads TGTGCCAGCAGCTCTACCCAAGAGACCCAGTACTTC.

This clonotype was seen at least ten times. V gene TRBV7-9 combines with J gene TRBJ1-3, with D possibly being TRBD1 (6 bases). Trimming left V 4 bases short and J 0 bases short, with 16 bases between. The CDR3 extends over 17 amino acids. Per germline, CDR1 SEHNR and CDR2 FQNEAQ (reference sequence). CDR3 amino acids: CASSSGRQAPSGNTIYF. The CDR3 DNA reads as TGTGCCAGCAGCTCCGGAAGACAGGCTCCCTCTGGAAACACCATATATTTT.

This clonotype was recorded a few times. The chain joins TRBV12-3 or TRBV12-4 to TRBJ1-1; maybe TRBD1 (6 bases). The CDR3 contains 16 residues. With 0 bases removed from V and 1 base from J, the gap between germline ends came to 12 bases. DNA of the CDR3: TGTGCCAGCAGTTTAGCTGGAGGACAGAAGAACACTGAAGCTTTCTTT. Translated: CASSLAGGQKNTEAFF.

This clonotype was detected only a few times. The chain links TRBV6-1 to TRBJ1-6; D is possibly TRBD1 (5 bases). The CDR3 extends over 15 amino acids. CDR1 and CDR2 (germline): MNHNS, SASEGT. V was pared by 6 bases and J by 5 bases, with 14 bases between. The CDR3 DNA follows: TGTGCCAGCAGCCCGGAGGGACCGGATAATTCACCCCTCCACTTT. As protein: CASSPEGPDNSPLHF.

This clonotype was counted between two and nine times. The CDR3 is CASSVWDREETQYF. The CDR3 DNA is TGTGCCAGCAGCGTATGGGACAGGGAGGAGACCCAGTACTTC. The V call is TRBV9, the J call TRBJ2-5; the match to TRBD1 covers 9 bases. V dropped 1 base and J dropped 5; count of bases not matched to a gene: 3. This CDR3 region has 14 residues. The germline gives CDR1 SGDLS, CDR2 YYNGEE.

The sample holds a few counts of this clonotype. This sequence joins TRBV7-9 and TRBJ2-1; possibly TRBD1 or TRBD2 for D (5 bases each). CDR1 is SEHNR and CDR2 is FQNEAQ in the germline V gene (reference sequence). The CDR3 sequence is 12 residues long. The ends were cut back, 4 bases at V and 7 bases at J, with 8 bases in the middle. CDR3: CASSWGSNEQFF. In DNA, the CDR3 is TGTGCCAGCAGCTGGGGGAGTAATGAGCAGTTCTTC.

This clonotype was detected many times. The chain recombines TRBV6-5 with TRBJ1-1, with D unresolved. The CDR3 is 13 residues long. The V end was cut by 4 bases, the J end by 4 bases, with 10 bases between. Germline V gene data show CDR1 as MNHEY and CDR2 as SVGAGI. This chain's CDR3 is CASSLTAGTEAFF. The CDR3 DNA reads as TGTGCCAGCAGTTTAACGGCCGGCACTGAAGCTTTCTTT.

This clonotype was seen many times. This chain connects TRBV5-6 to TRBJ2-1; either TRBD1 or TRBD2 may supply D (5 bases each). V lost 4 bases and J 10 bases, leaving 18 bases between the germline ends. The CDR3 length is 14 residues. Germline V gene data show CDR1 as SGHDT and CDR2 as YYEEEE. In DNA, the CDR3 is TGTGCCAGCAGCCGAGGGACCAACCCAGGGGAGCAGTTCTTC. It is translated as CASSRGTNPGEQFF.

This clonotype was seen a few times. The genes are TRBV5-5 and TRBJ1-1; D is unresolved. Germline V gene data show CDR1 as SGHKS and CDR2 as YYEKEE (reference sequence). V shed 1 base and J shed 5 bases, with 12 bases lying between them. CDR3 size: 14 residues. The CDR3 sequence is CASSLSRKATEAFF. In DNA form, the CDR3 reads TGTGCCAGCAGCTTGTCCAGGAAAGCGACTGAAGCTTTCTTT.

This clonotype was observed a handful of times. This chain links TRBV5-1 with TRBJ2-1; a weak D match, TRBD2 (7 bases). Trimming shortened V by 5 bases and J by 4 bases, and 19 bases separated the two germline ends. Germline values: CDR1 SGHRS, CDR2 YFSETQ. The CDR3 totals 16 residues. The CDR3 reads CASSPKGGGVYNEQFF. In DNA, the CDR3 is TGCGCCAGCAGTCCGAAAGGGGGGGGGGTTTACAATGAGCAGTTCTTC.

The CDR3 sequence: CATRDREHTDTQYF. CDR3 bases: TGTGCCACCCGGGACAGGGAACACACAGATACGCAGTATTTT. This chain uses TRBV2 with TRBJ2-3; 9 positions match TRBD1. Germline V CDR1 and CDR2: SNHLY, FYNNEI. J was trimmed by 2 bases and V by 10 bases; bases with no gene match: 7. The CDR3 is made up of 14 amino acids.

This clonotype appeared many times. V usage is TRBV20-1 and J usage is TRBJ2-1, with 10 bases identical to TRBD2. The CDR3 spans 14 residues. The V segment lost 5 bases and the J segment 3 bases; nucleotides outside the gene matches: 4. Per the germline V gene, CDR1 is DFQATT and CDR2 is SNEGSKA (reference sequence). As DNA, the CDR3 is TGCAGTGCTGCTAGCGGGAGAAGCTACAATGAGCAGTTCTTC. Amino acid sequence: CSAASGRSYNEQFF.

This clonotype was seen a few times. The CDR3 protein is CASSPAQGALTEAFF. The CDR3 DNA reads TGTGCCAGCAGTCCAGCCCAGGGGGCTCTTACTGAAGCTTTCTTT. The V gene is TRBV12-3 or TRBV12-4, the J gene TRBJ1-1; 8 bases agree with TRBD1. This CDR3 is built from 15 residues. Losses at the gene ends were 5 bases for V and 5 bases for J; bases not matched to a gene: 10.

The chain is built from TRBV12-3 or TRBV12-4 and TRBJ2-1; TRBD1 aligns across 7 bases. This CDR3 has 15 residues. The ends lost 3 bases at V and 1 base at J; junction bases unmatched: 3. CDR3 region: CASSFPGGSYNEQFF. CDR3 nucleotides: TGTGCCAGCAGTTTTCCAGGGGGATCCTACAATGAGCAGTTCTTC.

The rearrangement links TRBV20-1 to TRBJ1-4; tentative D call: TRBD1 (6 bases). Trimming stripped 0 bases from V and 8 bases from J, with 13 bases between. Germline assignment: CDR1 DFQATT and CDR2 SNEGSKA (reference sequence). The CDR3 is 14 amino acids. The CDR3 DNA sequence: TGCAGTGCTAGAGATCGAACAGGGTACGAAAAACTGTTTTTT. Encoded protein: CSARDRTGYEKLFF.

This clonotype was recorded at least ten times. The J gene is TRBJ2-1, the V gene TRBV29-1, with 11 bases aligning to TRBD2. Germline V gives CDR1 SQVTM, CDR2 ANQGSEA. The CDR3 has 14 residues. V dropped 7 bases and J dropped 3; count of bases not matched to a gene: 5. This CDR3 is CSGHSGGDYNEQFF. DNA of the CDR3: TGCAGCGGACATAGCGGGGGGGACTACAATGAGCAGTTCTTC.

CDR3 DNA: TGCAGCGTGGCGGACAGGGCGAACACCGGGGAGCTGTTTTTT. It yields the protein CSVADRANTGELFF. This chain connects TRBV29-1 to TRBJ2-2; 8 bases fit TRBD1. Germline V CDR1 and CDR2: SQVTM, ANQGSEA. The CDR3 has 14 residues. Trimming took 6 bases from V and 0 from J; bases not matched to a gene: 3.

This clonotype was detected a few times. This chain uses TRBV12-3 or TRBV12-4 with TRBJ1-2; 8 nucleotides align to TRBD1. The V and J ends lost 6 bases and 2 bases, in that order; junction bases with no gene match: 5. The CDR3 runs 14 residues. CDR3 in amino acids: CASSSTGVNYGYTF. The CDR3 DNA follows: TGTGCCAGCAGCTCGACAGGGGTAAACTATGGCTACACCTTC.

This clonotype occurred a few times. The rearrangement links TRBV30 to TRBJ1-5; D gene uncertain. V lost 1 base, J lost 5 bases, and 6 bases lay in between. Germline-derived CDR1 and CDR2 are GTSNPN and SVGIG (reference sequence). The CDR3 is made up of 12 amino acids. In DNA, the CDR3 is TGTGCCTGGAGTGAGGGTGATCAGCCCCAGCATTTT. Translated, it gives CAWSEGDQPQHF. The entire variable domain, with the rest obtained from reference TRBV30 and TRBJ1-5, is as follows: SQTIHQWPATLVQPVGSPLSLECTVEGTSNPNLYWYRQAAGRGLQLLFYSVGIGQISSEVPQNLSASRPQDRQFILSSKKLLLSDSGFYLCAWSEGDQPQHFGDGTRLSIL.

The J gene is TRBJ1-1, the V gene TRBV7-8; D unclear. The CDR3 is 14 amino acids. Trimming took off 6 bases at V and 1 base at J, with 12 bases between the two ends. The germline gives CDR1 SGHVS, CDR2 FQNEAQ. The CDR3 sequence is CASRIPGQNTEAFF. DNA for the CDR3: TGTGCCAGCAGGATCCCCGGCCAGAACACTGAAGCTTTCTTT.

This clonotype appeared a few times. The V call is TRBV12-3 or TRBV12-4, the J call TRBJ2-2; D ambiguous. The CDR3 extends over 16 amino acids. V gave up 1 base and J gave up 1 base, with 10 bases separating them. The chain's CDR3 is CASSLGLAGNTGELFF. The CDR3 nucleotides are TGTGCCAGCAGTTTAGGGTTGGCAGGGAACACCGGGGAGCTGTTTTTT.

This clonotype appeared many times. The rearrangement joins TRBV27 to TRBJ2-3, with 9 nucleotides matching TRBD2. The germline V gene has CDR1 MNHEY and CDR2 SMNVEV (reference sequence). CDR3 size: 15 residues. The trim removed 1 base at V and 5 bases at J, leaving 4 bases unmatched. The chain's CDR3 is CASSLYIAGEDTQYF. The CDR3 DNA reads TGTGCCAGCAGTTTATATATAGCGGGGGAAGATACGCAGTATTTT.

This clonotype was counted at least ten times. V usage is TRBV29-1 and J usage is TRBJ2-1; 13 bases line up with TRBD2. Germline lookup yields CDR1 SQVTM and CDR2 ANQGSEA. J was trimmed by 3 bases and V by 6 bases; bases with no gene match: 11. This CDR3 region has 17 residues. The CDR3 reads CSVTGLAGVYFYNEQFF. Here the CDR3 DNA reads TGCAGCGTGACCGGACTAGCGGGAGTTTACTTCTACAATGAGCAGTTCTTC.

The table lists this clonotype with many counts. The chain uses TRBV12-3 or TRBV12-4 and TRBJ1-2; the match to TRBD1 covers 9 bases. The junction had 4 bases not matched to a gene; V was cut back by 5 bases and J by 9 bases. The CDR3 extends over 12 amino acids. The CDR3 here is CASSLGTGSYTF. The CDR3 region has the DNA TGTGCCAGCAGTCTCGGGACAGGGAGCTACACCTTC.

This clonotype was counted a few times. V usage is TRBV5-4 and J usage is TRBJ2-5; D may correspond to TRBD1 or TRBD2 (5 bases each). The germline V gene has CDR1 SGHNT and CDR2 YYREEE (reference sequence). There are 17 residues in the CDR3. Trimming stripped 0 bases from V and 7 bases from J, with 22 bases between. The DNA of the CDR3 is TGTGCCAGCAGCTTGGCTGAGGGCCACTCATGGGACGGGACCCAGTACTTC. It specifies CASSLAEGHSWDGTQYF.

This chain joins TRBV27 and TRBJ2-6, with D possibly being TRBD1 (5 bases). From germline, CDR1 is MNHEY and CDR2 SMNVEV (reference sequence). This CDR3 has 17 amino acids. V was cut by 5 bases and J by 1 base, with 15 bases left in between. For the CDR3, the DNA is TGTGCCAGCAGTCCCATGGGGCAGGATTCTGGGGCCAACGTCCTGACTTTC. Translating it yields CASSPMGQDSGANVLTF. The complete variable domain, with remaining parts taken from reference TRBV27 and TRBJ2-6, reads EAQVTQNPRYLITVTGKKLTVTCSQNMNHEYMSWYRQDPGLGLRQIYYSMNVEVTDKGDVPEGYKVSRKEKRNFPLILESPSPNQTSLYFCASSPMGQDSGANVLTFGAGSRLTVL.